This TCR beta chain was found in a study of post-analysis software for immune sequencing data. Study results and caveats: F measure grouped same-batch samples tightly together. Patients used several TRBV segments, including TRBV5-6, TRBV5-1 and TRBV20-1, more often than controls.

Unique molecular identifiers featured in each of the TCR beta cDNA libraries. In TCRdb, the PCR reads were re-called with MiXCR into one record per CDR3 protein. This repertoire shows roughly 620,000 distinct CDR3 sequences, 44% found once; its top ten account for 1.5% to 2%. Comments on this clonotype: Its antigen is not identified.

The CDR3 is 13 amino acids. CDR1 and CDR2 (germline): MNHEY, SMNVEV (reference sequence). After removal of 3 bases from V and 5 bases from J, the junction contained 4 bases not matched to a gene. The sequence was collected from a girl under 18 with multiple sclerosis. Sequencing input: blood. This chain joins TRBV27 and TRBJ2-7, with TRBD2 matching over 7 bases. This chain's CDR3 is CASSLLGTNEQYF. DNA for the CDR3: TGTGCCAGCAGTTTGCTCGGGACTAACGAGCAGTACTTC.